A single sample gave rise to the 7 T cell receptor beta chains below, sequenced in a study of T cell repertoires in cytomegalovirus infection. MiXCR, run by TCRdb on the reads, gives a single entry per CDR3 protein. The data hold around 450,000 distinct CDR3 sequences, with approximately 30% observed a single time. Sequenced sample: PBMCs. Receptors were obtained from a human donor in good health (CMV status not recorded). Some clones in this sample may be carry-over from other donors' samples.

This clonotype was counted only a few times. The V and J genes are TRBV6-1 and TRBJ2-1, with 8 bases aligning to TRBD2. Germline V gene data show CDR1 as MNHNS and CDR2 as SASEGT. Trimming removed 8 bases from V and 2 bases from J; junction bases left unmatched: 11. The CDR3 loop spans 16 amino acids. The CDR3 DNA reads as TGTGCCAGCCTCCCCCCGGGGCGGGGGGCCTACAATGAGCAGTTCTTC. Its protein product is CASLPPGRGAYNEQFF.

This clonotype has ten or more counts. As DNA, the CDR3 is TGTGCCAGCAGCCCCGGTGGGGTGGGCTCCTACGAGCAGTACTTC. Translation gives CASSPGGVGSYEQYF. The chain joins TRBV7-6 to TRBJ2-7; the D is unclear. This CDR3 region has 15 residues. Trimming pared 5 bases from V and 0 bases from J, leaving 14 bases between. The germline gives CDR1 SGHVS, CDR2 FNYEAQ.

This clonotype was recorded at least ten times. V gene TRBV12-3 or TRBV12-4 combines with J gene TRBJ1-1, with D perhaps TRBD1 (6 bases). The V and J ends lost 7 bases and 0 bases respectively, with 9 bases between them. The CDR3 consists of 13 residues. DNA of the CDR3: TGTGCCAGCAAGGGACAAATGAACACTGAAGCTTTCTTT. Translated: CASKGQMNTEAFF.

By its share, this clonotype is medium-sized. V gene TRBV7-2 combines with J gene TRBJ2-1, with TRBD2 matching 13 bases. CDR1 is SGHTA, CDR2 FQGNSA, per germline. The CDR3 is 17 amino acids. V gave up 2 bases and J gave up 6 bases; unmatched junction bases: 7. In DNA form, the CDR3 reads TGTGCCAGCAGCTTAAGTGGGACTAGCGGGGAGGGCAATGAGCAGTTCTTC. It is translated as CASSLSGTSGEGNEQFF.

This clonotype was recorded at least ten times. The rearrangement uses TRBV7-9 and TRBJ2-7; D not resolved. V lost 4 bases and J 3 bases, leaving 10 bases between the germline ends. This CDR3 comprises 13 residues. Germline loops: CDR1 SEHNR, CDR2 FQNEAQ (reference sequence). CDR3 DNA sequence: TGTGCCAGCAGCTACGGTAGGGACTACGAGCAGTACTTC. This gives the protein CASSYGRDYEQYF.

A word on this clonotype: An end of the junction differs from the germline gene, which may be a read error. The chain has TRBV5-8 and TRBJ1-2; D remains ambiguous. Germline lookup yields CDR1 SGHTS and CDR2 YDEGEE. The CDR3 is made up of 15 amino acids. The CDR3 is CASSSPAGLYYVYTF. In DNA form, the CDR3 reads TGTGCCAGCAGCTCGCCGGCAGGTCTCTACTATGTCTACACCTTC.

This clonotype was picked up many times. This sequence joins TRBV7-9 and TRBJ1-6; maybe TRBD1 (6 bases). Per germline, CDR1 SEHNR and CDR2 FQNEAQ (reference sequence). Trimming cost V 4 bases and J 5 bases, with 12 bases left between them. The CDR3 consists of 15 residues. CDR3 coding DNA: TGTGCCAGCAGCTCCAGGGGCCGGGATAATTCACCCCTCCACTTT. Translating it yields CASSSRGRDNSPLHF.